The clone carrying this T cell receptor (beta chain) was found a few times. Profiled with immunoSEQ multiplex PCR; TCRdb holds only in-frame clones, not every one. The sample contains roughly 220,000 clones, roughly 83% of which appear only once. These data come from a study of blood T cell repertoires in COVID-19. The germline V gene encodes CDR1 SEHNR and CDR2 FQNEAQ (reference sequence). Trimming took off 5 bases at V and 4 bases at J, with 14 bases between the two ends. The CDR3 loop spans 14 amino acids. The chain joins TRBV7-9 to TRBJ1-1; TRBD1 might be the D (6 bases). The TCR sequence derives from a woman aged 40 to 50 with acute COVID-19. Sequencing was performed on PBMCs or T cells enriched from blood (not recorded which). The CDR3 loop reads CASSTTGGGTEAFF. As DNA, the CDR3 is TGTGCCAGCAGCACGACAGGAGGCGGCACTGAAGCTTTCTTT.